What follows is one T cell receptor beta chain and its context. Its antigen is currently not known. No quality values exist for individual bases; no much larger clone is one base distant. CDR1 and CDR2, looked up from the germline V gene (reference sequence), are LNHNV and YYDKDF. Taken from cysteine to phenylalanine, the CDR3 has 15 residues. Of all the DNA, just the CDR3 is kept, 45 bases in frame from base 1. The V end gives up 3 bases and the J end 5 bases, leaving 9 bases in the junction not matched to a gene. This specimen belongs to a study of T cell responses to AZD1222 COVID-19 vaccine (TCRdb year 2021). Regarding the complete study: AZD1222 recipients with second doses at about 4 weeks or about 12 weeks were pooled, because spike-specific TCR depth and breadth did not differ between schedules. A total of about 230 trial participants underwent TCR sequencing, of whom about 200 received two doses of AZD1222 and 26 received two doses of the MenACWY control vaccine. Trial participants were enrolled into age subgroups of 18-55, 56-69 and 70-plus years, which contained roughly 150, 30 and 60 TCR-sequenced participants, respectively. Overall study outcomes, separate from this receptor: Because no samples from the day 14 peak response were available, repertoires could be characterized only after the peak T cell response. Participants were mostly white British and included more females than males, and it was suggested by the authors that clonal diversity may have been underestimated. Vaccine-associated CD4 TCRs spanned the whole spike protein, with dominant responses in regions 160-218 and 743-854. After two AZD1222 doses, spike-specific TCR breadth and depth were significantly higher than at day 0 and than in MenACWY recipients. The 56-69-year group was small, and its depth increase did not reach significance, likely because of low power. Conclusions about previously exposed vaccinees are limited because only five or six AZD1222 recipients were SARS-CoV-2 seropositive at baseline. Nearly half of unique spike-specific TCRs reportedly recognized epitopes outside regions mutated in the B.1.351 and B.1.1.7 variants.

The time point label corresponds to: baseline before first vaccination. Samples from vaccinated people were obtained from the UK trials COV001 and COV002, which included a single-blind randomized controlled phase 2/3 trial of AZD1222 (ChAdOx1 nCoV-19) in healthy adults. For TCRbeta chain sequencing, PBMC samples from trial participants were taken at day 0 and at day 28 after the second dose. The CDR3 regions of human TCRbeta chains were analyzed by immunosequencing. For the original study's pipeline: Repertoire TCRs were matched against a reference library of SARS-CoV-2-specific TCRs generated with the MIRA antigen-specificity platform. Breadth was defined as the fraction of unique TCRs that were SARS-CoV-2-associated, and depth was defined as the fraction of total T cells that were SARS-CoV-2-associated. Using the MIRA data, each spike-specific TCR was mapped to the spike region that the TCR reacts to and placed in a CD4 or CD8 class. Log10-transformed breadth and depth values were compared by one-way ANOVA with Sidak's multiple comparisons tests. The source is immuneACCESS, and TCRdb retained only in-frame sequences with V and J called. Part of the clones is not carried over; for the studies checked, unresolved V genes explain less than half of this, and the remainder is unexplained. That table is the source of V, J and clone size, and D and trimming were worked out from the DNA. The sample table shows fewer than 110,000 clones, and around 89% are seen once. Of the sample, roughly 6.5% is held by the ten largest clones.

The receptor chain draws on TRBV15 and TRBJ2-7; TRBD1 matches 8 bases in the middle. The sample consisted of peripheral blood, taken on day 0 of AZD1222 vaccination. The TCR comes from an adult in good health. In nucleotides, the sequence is TGTGCCACCAGCAGGATCGACAGGGGTACCCACGAGCAGTACTTC. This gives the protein CATSRIDRGTHEQYF.